This passage covers 23 T cell receptor beta chains from one sample sequenced in a study of brain T cells in children with intractable seizures. As for time point: blood from clinic visit 5 months post-surgery; TSC patient then seizure free. Sequenced by immunoSEQ multiplex PCR; TCRdb stores in-frame clones only, minus some. This table holds 300,000 to 400,000 clones, roughly 92% found once. Source: peripheral blood, taken around 5 months after surgery. The receptors come from a boy younger than two with tuberous sclerosis and intractable seizures.

The rearrangement uses TRBV2 and TRBJ1-2; 8 bases line up with TRBD1. Trimming removed 7 bases from V and 2 bases from J; junction bases left unmatched: 3. From germline, CDR1 is SNHLY and CDR2 FYNNEI. The CDR3 has 13 residues. The CDR3 is CASTGGLNYGYTF. The DNA of the CDR3 is TGTGCCAGCACAGGGGGCCTAAACTATGGCTACACCTTC.

This chain joins TRBV12-3 or TRBV12-4 and TRBJ1-1, with D maybe TRBD1 (6 bases). This CDR3 is 13 amino acids long. The V end was cut by 1 base, the J end by 8 bases, with 11 bases between. CDR3 DNA: TGTGCCAGCAGTTTAGAATTAGGGGGGGAAGCTTTCTTT. It yields the protein CASSLELGGEAFF.

This clone was picked up one time. This chain joins TRBV29-1 and TRBJ2-1; D is possibly TRBD2 (5 bases). V dropped 7 bases and J dropped 5 bases, with 6 bases sitting between them. CDR1 and CDR2 from the germline V gene are SQVTM and ANQGSEA. The CDR3 length is 10 residues. The CDR3 sequence: CSAADNEQFF. The CDR3 region has the DNA TGCAGCGCAGCGGACAATGAGCAGTTCTTC.

The chain recombines TRBV28 with TRBJ2-7, with 14 bases fitting TRBD2. After removal of 5 bases from V and 4 bases from J, the junction contained 7 bases not matched to a gene. Germline-derived CDR1 and CDR2 are MDHEN and SYDVKM. CDR3 length: 16 amino acids. The CDR3 bases are TGTGCCAGCAGTATCTGGGGGACTAGCGGGAGTTACGAGCAGTACTTC. It yields the protein CASSIWGTSGSYEQYF.

The rearrangement links TRBV4-1 to TRBJ1-3; D unresolved. Trimming removed 0 bases from V and 4 bases from J, with 13 bases in between. Germline V gene sequence: CDR1 MGHRA, CDR2 YSYEKL. The CDR3 totals 16 residues. CDR3 residues: CASSQEVGLPGNTIYF. DNA for the CDR3: TGCGCCAGCAGCCAAGAAGTGGGCTTGCCCGGAAACACCATATATTTT.

The V call is TRBV25-1, the J call TRBJ2-5; D possibly corresponds to TRBD1 (6 bases). The V and J ends lost 1 base and 1 base respectively, with 13 bases between them. In germline, CDR1 is MGHDK, CDR2 SYGVNS. There are 16 residues in the CDR3. The CDR3 protein is CASSELSGAFQETQYF. CDR3 nucleotide sequence: TGTGCCAGCAGTGAATTGTCAGGGGCCTTCCAAGAGACCCAGTACTTC.

J is TRBJ1-6 and V is TRBV6-5; tentatively, D is TRBD1 (6 bases). This CDR3 spans 13 amino acids. V lost 4 bases, J lost 11 bases, and 12 bases lay in between. The germline CDR1 and CDR2 sequences are MNHEY and SVGAGI. The CDR3, as DNA: TGTGCCAGCAGTTGGGCAGGGGAAACACCCCTCCACTTT. Translating it yields CASSWAGETPLHF.

Regarding this clone: Other DNA sequences within the sample encode an identical CDR3. The CDR3 sequence is CASSRYTDTQYF. The CDR3 region has the DNA TGTGCCAGCAGCCGGTACACAGATACGCAGTATTTT. This chain uses TRBV7-2 with TRBJ2-3; D remains unclear. Trimming cost V 5 bases and J 2 bases, with 5 bases left between them. CDR3 length: 12 residues. From germline, CDR1 is SGHTA and CDR2 FQGNSA.

The V gene is TRBV5-1, the J gene TRBJ1-2; D remains unclear. This CDR3 has 12 residues. Trimming stripped 0 bases from V and 13 bases from J, with 13 bases between. CDR1 SGHRS and CDR2 YFSETQ come from the germline V gene. The DNA for the CDR3 is TGCGCCAGCAGCTTGGACCAGGACCTCGCCACCTTC. It translates to CASSLDQDLATF.

The V gene is TRBV6-5, the J gene TRBJ1-3; D not resolved. The CDR3 is 13 amino acids. The V gene lost 8 bases and the J gene lost 0 bases, with 8 bases spanning the gap. The germline gives CDR1 MNHEY, CDR2 SVGAGI. CDR3 nucleotides: TGTGCCAGCTCGAGCGTCTCTGGAAACACCATATATTTT. Translating it yields CASSSVSGNTIYF.

The V and J genes are TRBV28 and TRBJ2-1, with TRBD2 identical over 13 bases. V shed 6 bases and J 8 bases; nucleotides not matched to a gene: 7. Looked up from germline, CDR1 is MDHEN and CDR2 is SYDVKM. This CDR3 has 15 amino acids. The CDR3 protein is CASRQLAGGIYEQFF. The CDR3 DNA reads as TGTGCCAGCAGGCAACTAGCGGGAGGGATCTATGAGCAGTTCTTC.

The rearrangement uses TRBV6-6 and TRBJ1-4; tentatively, D is TRBD1 (5 bases). This CDR3 comprises 16 residues. Germline V gene data show CDR1 as MNHNY and CDR2 as SVGAGI (reference sequence). The ends were cut back, 2 bases at V and 7 bases at J, with 17 bases in the middle. For the CDR3, the DNA is TGTGCCAGCAGTTACGCAGAACACGCTAGGGGTGAAAAACTGTTTTTT. Its translation is CASSYAEHARGEKLFF.

The chain couples TRBV28 to TRBJ2-7, with TRBD2 matching 8 bases. The trim removed 1 base at V and 2 bases at J, leaving 10 bases unmatched. The CDR3 has 17 residues. In germline, CDR1 is MDHEN, CDR2 SYDVKM. The DNA of the CDR3 is TGTGCCAGCAGTTTATTTCGGTTGACTAGCGAGCCCTACGAGCAGTACTTC. This sequence encodes CASSLFRLTSEPYEQYF.

The chain links TRBV19 to TRBJ2-2, with 7 nucleotides matching TRBD1. Losses at the gene ends were 5 bases for V and 5 bases for J; bases not matched to a gene: 5. CDR3 length: 14 amino acids. In germline, CDR1 is LNHDA, CDR2 SQIVND (reference sequence). This CDR3 reads CASSDRAITGELFF. For the CDR3, the DNA is TGTGCCAGTAGTGACAGGGCAATAACCGGGGAGCTGTTTTTT.

V and J are TRBV24-1 and TRBJ2-6; tentative D call: TRBD2 (7 bases). This CDR3 region has 18 residues. Trimming took off 3 bases at V and 1 base at J, with 15 bases between the two ends. Looked up from germline, CDR1 is KGHDR and CDR2 is SFDVKD. CDR3: CATSDPGGTASGANVLTF. The CDR3 nucleotides are TGTGCCACCAGTGATCCGGGGGGCACGGCTTCTGGGGCCAACGTCCTGACTTTC.

The chain couples TRBV5-1 to TRBJ2-3, with a weak D call TRBD1 (6 bases). This CDR3 spans 15 amino acids. The V and J ends lost 3 bases and 0 bases respectively, with 11 bases between them. Germline CDR1 SGHRS, CDR2 YFSETQ. In DNA, the CDR3 is TGCGCCAGCAGCTCGAGGACAGAAAGCACAGATACGCAGTATTTT. This gives the protein CASSSRTESTDTQYF.

The count of this clone is one. V gene TRBV4-2 combines with J gene TRBJ1-2; D gene unclear. Looked up from germline, CDR1 is LGHNA and CDR2 is YNFKEQ. V lost 0 bases and J 3 bases, leaving 8 bases between the germline ends. The CDR3 has 14 residues. CDR3 coding DNA: TGTGCCAGCAGCCAAGATAGGTCATACTATGGCTACACCTTC. Its protein is CASSQDRSYYGYTF.

The chain links TRBV13 to TRBJ1-6; D unresolved. CDR1 is PRHDT and CDR2 is FYEKMQ in the germline V gene (reference sequence). This CDR3 region has 12 residues. Trimming shortened V by 5 bases and J by 7 bases, and 6 bases separated the two germline ends. Written as DNA, the CDR3 is TGTGCCAGCAGCCCCGGAAATTCACCCCTCCACTTT. This encodes CASSPGNSPLHF. Filled out from reference TRBV13 and TRBJ1-6, the complete variable domain reads AAGVIQSPRHLIKEKRETATLKCYPIPRHDTVYWYQQGPGQDPQFLISFYEKMQSDKGSIPDRFSAQQFSDYHSELNMSSLELGDSALYFCASSPGNSPLHFGNGTRLTVT.

This clone has a single count. The genes are TRBV27 and TRBJ1-2; no firm D call. Trimming cost V 5 bases and J 4 bases, with 14 bases left between them. CDR1 MNHEY and CDR2 SMNVEV come from the germline V gene (reference sequence). This CDR3 is built from 14 residues. CDR3 amino acids: CASSAVGPFYGYTF. Here the CDR3 DNA reads TGTGCCAGCAGTGCGGTGGGCCCGTTCTATGGCTACACCTTC.

This clone was counted a single time. The chain couples TRBV5-8 to TRBJ2-5; possibly TRBD2 for D (5 bases). This CDR3 is built from 16 residues. CDR1 SGHTS and CDR2 YDEGEE come from the germline V gene. V was cut by 0 bases and J by 0 bases, with 12 bases left in between. CDR3 loop: CASSLEGAPNQETQYF. DNA of the CDR3: TGTGCCAGCAGCTTGGAGGGAGCTCCAAACCAAGAGACCCAGTACTTC.

The rearrangement joins TRBV9 to TRBJ2-5; D gene ambiguous. Germline lookup yields CDR1 SGDLS and CDR2 YYNGEE. The CDR3 has 14 amino acids. Trimming removed 0 bases at V and 3 bases at J, with 9 bases between. As DNA, the CDR3 is TGTGCCAGCAGCGTAGGATACTCTAAAGAGACCCAGTACTTC. Its protein product is CASSVGYSKETQYF.

The chain recombines TRBV5-1 with TRBJ2-1; D gene unclear. Trimming left V 6 bases short and J 4 bases short, with 11 bases between. From germline, CDR1 is SGHRS and CDR2 YFSETQ. CDR3 size: 13 residues. The CDR3 nucleotides read TGCGCCAGCACCGTTGACATTTACAATGAGCAGTTCTTC. Amino acid sequence: CASTVDIYNEQFF. Full variable domain (rest looked up from reference TRBV5-1 and TRBJ2-1): KAGVTQTPRYLIKTRGQQVTLSCSPISGHRSVSWYQQTPGQGLQFLFEYFSETQRNKGNFPGRFSGRQFSNSRSEMNVSTLELGDSALYLCASTVDIYNEQFFGPGTRLTVL.

The chain links TRBV30 to TRBJ2-7, with a possible D match to TRBD1 (6 bases). The V gene's germline CDR1 is GTSNPN and CDR2 SVGIG (reference sequence). V shed 1 base and J shed 4 bases, with 20 bases lying between them. CDR3 length: 16 residues. CDR3 protein: CAWSDLGRKGVYEQYF. Here the CDR3 DNA reads TGTGCCTGGAGTGACCTAGGAAGAAAGGGGGTGTACGAGCAGTACTTC.